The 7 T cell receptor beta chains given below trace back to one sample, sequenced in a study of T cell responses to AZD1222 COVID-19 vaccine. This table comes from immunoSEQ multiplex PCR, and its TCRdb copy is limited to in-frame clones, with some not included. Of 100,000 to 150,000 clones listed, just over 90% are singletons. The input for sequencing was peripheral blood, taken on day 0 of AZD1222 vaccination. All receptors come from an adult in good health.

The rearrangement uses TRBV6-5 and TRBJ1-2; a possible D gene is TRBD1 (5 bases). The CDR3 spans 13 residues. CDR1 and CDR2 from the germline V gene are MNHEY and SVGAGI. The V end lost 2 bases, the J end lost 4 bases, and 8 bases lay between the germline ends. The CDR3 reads CASSYDSLYGYTF. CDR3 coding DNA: TGTGCCAGCAGTTACGACAGCCTCTATGGCTACACCTTC.

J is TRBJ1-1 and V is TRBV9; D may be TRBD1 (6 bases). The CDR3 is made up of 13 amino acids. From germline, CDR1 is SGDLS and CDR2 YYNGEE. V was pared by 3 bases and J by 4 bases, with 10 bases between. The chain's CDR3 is CASSEGGSTEAFF. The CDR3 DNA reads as TGTGCCAGCAGCGAGGGGGGGAGCACTGAAGCTTTCTTT.

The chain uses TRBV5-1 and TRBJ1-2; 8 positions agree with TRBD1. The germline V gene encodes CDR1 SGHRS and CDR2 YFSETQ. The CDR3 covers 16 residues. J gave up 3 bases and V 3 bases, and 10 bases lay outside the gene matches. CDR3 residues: CASSSFSDRAHYGYTF. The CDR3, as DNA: TGCGCCAGCAGCTCCTTTTCGGACAGGGCCCACTATGGCTACACCTTC.

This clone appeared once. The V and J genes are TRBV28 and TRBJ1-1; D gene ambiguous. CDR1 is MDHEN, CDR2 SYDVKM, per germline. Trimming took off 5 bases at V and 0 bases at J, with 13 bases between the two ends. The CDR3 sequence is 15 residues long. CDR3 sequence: CASSNPGGLNTEAFF. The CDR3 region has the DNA TGTGCCAGCAGTAATCCAGGCGGGTTGAACACTGAAGCTTTCTTT.

In DNA form, the CDR3 reads TGTGCCAGCTCATCGACAGGGAACTATGGCTACACCTTC. This translates into CASSSTGNYGYTF. J is TRBJ1-2 and V is TRBV18, with 7 bases lining up with TRBD1. The CDR3 spans 13 residues. V gave up 5 bases and J gave up 2 bases; unmatched junction bases: 2. In germline, CDR1 is KGHSH, CDR2 LQKENI.

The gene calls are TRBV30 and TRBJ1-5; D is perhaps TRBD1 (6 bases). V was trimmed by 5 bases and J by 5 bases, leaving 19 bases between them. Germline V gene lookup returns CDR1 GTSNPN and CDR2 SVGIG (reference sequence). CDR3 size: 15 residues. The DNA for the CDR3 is TGTGCCTGGGACTCCGGGACAAGGGGCCATCAGCCCCAGCATTTT. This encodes CAWDSGTRGHQPQHF.

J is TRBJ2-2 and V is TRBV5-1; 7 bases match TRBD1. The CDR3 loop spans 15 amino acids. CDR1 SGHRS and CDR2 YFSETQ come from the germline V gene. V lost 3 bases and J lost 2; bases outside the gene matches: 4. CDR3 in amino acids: CASSWGTANTGELFF. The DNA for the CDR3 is TGCGCCAGCAGCTGGGGGACAGCCAACACCGGGGAGCTGTTTTTT.